This TCR beta chain was observed in a study of spatial heterogeneity in lung cancer (dated by TCRdb to the late 2010s). In the study overall: Beta-chain transcripts were consistently detected in greater numbers than alpha-chain transcripts, which likely reflects a higher abundance of beta-chain transcripts. At surgery, over 200 tumor regions, some 61 matched nontumor lung samples and 56 PBMC samples were TCR-sequenced for both alpha and beta chains. A strong correlation was found between TCR transcript counts in tumor regions and a T cell transcriptional module score from matched bulk RNA-seq. TCR alpha and beta repertoires were quantitatively compared across multiple tumor regions, matched nontumor lung and blood in non-small cell lung cancer. Nonsynonymous mutation counts, determined by whole-exome sequencing of tumor tissue, were related to features of the TCR repertoire. In the raw uncorrected reads, each unique combination of TCR and UMI appeared on average more than ten times. What the authors observed across the whole study: The tumor nonsynonymous mutation count correlated with the number of expanded alpha and beta TCRs within the tumor. Additional single-cell paired TCR alpha and beta sequencing was considered necessary to confirm, at a functional level, the hypothesis that regional TCRs recognize regional mutations. The count of ubiquitous expanded TCRs correlated with the count of ubiquitous nonsynonymous mutations, and the count of regional expanded TCRs correlated with the count of regional nonsynonymous mutations. TCR-seq was estimated to cover only approximately 6.6% of tumor T cells for alpha chains and approximately 12% for beta chains.

Many counts were recorded for this clonotype. It has no known antigen specificity. No quality values exist for individual bases; no much larger clone is one base distant. Library preparation was by 5' RACE. Sequencing used a NextSeq 500. In the TCR library protocol, a unique molecular identifier was attached to each TCR cDNA molecule so that PCR and sequencing errors could be corrected. Turning to the authors' computational methods: TCR identification, UMI-based error correction and CDR3 extraction were all carried out with Decombinator tools. TCRs above a frequency of 2 per 1,000, corresponding to the top 1% of the tumor frequency distribution, were defined as expanded. Expanded tumor TCRs statistically deemed absent (corrected P<0.05) from at least one tumor region were classed as regional, and all other expanded tumor TCRs were classed as ubiquitous. Renyi diversity was calculated using the R vegan package after each repertoire was subsampled 100 times to 5,000 TCRs. CDR3 similarity networks were built from amino acid triplet string-kernel similarity, connecting CDR3s with pairwise similarity above 0.82. Starting from the raw public reads, TCRdb applied fastp trimming at Q25, assembled clones with MiXCR and retained in-frame beta chains. Rows are unified per CDR3 protein, each entry keeping the most common DNA and genes. TCRdb's processing, not the authors', yielded these V and J calls. In this sample the table shows approximately 26,000 distinct CDR3 sequences, under 9.5% of which occur a single time. The ten biggest clones cover roughly 8% of the sample.

The time point label on this specimen signifies: sample taken at primary tumor resection. The donors were some 70 patients from the lung TRACERx cohort who had early-stage, untreated non-small cell lung cancer. TCR sequencing used whole RNA extracted from tumor and nontumor lung tissue, or from cryopreserved PBMC samples, without cell sorting. Patients were selected for TCR sequencing only if sufficient RNA was available from at least two tumor regions. Tumor and adjacent nontumor lung specimens were reviewed by a lung pathologist before selection. Cut back by 8 bases and 2 bases, the V and J ends lie 13 bases apart. CDR1 and CDR2, per the germline V gene, are MDHEN and SYDVKM. The CDR3, from cysteine to phenylalanine, totals 13 residues. Solely the CDR3 DNA is kept, with 39 bases framed from the first base.

The source of this sequence is a male donor with early-stage non-small cell lung cancer. The material was lung tumor tissue, obtained at surgery. The chain was built from TRBV28 and TRBJ2-7; the D gene cannot be resolved reliably. The DNA is TGTGCCAGCTTGAAAAATCCGACCTACGAGCAGTACTTC. It codes for CASLKNPTYEQYF.